Presented here are 4 T cell receptor beta chains from one specimen sequenced in a study of radiotherapy plus CTLA-4 blockade in lung cancer. The table came from immunoSEQ multiplex PCR; TCRdb's copy has only in-frame clones and leaves some out. The table includes roughly 48,000 clones, around four fifths detected once. This specimen was peripheral blood, taken from a patient treated with radiotherapy plus ipilimumab. These receptor sequences come from a human donor with non-small cell lung cancer who had stable disease on radiotherapy plus ipilimumab.

This chain joins TRBV27 and TRBJ2-1, with 14 bases that match TRBD2. The germline gives CDR1 MNHEY, CDR2 SMNVEV (reference sequence). The J segment lost 7 bases and the V segment lost 6 bases, leaving 8 bases of the junction unmatched. The CDR3 has 16 amino acids. The CDR3 region is CASRGLAGDGLNEQFF. The CDR3 nucleotides read TGTGCCAGCAGGGGACTAGCGGGAGATGGGTTGAATGAGCAGTTCTTC.

This clone showed up just a few times. This sequence joins TRBV19 and TRBJ2-2, with TRBD1 matching over 7 bases. With 5 bases clipped from V and 6 bases from J, the junction kept 3 bases outside the gene matches. The CDR3 spans 13 residues. Germline loops: CDR1 LNHDA, CDR2 SQIVND (reference sequence). The CDR3 DNA sequence: TGTGCCAGTAGTGCTACAGGGGCCGGGGAGCTGTTTTTT. Residues: CASSATGAGELFF. Drawing the rest from reference TRBV19 and TRBJ2-2, the complete variable domain is DGGITQSPKYLFRKEGQNVTLSCEQNLNHDAMYWYRQDPGQGLRLIYYSQIVNDFQKGDIAEGYSVSREKKESFPLTVTSAQKNPTAFYLCASSATGAGELFFGEGSRLTVL.

The CDR3 nucleotides are TGTGCCAGCAGCACAGGGGGAGGCAATCAGCCCCAGCATTTT. It translates to CASSTGGGNQPQHF. This chain uses TRBV9 with TRBJ1-5; TRBD1 aligns across 8 bases. This CDR3 has 14 amino acids. Germline V gene lookup returns CDR1 SGDLS and CDR2 YYNGEE. Trimming took 4 bases from V and 2 from J; bases not matched to a gene: 2.

The chain's CDR3 is CASSLDIRGSYNEQFF. CDR3 nucleotide sequence: TGTGCCAGCAGCTTGGACATCCGGGGGAGCTACAATGAGCAGTTCTTC. The chain recombines TRBV7-2 with TRBJ2-1; tentatively, D is TRBD2 (6 bases). Germline CDR1 and CDR2: SGHTA and FQGNSA. With 3 bases removed from V and 3 bases from J, the gap between germline ends came to 15 bases. The CDR3 is 16 residues long.